The 30 T cell receptor beta chains below come from one sample, sequenced in a study of blood T cell repertoires in COVID-19. Sequencing was performed with immunoSEQ multiplex PCR; in TCRdb, only in-frame clones are kept and a portion is missing. The sample has roughly 260,000 clones; around 87% are singletons. Input material: peripheral blood. The receptors here all came from a woman in her forties or fifties with acute or convalescent COVID-19.

This chain uses TRBV27 with TRBJ1-2; 8 positions agree with TRBD1. CDR1 and CDR2 from the germline V gene are MNHEY and SMNVEV (reference sequence). With 3 bases clipped from V and 4 bases from J, the junction kept 10 bases outside the gene matches. There are 16 residues in the CDR3. CDR3 region: CASSFSSGQGSYGYTF. CDR3 nucleotides: TGTGCCAGCAGTTTCTCCTCTGGACAGGGATCCTATGGCTACACCTTC.

The table lists this clone with a few counts. V usage is TRBV3-1 (or the pseudogene TRBV3-2) and J usage is TRBJ2-7; TRBD2 agrees at 7 bases. Germline V CDR1 and CDR2: LGHDT, YNNKEL (reference sequence). Trimming at V came to 1 base and at J to 3 bases, leaving 0 bases not matched to a gene. This CDR3 comprises 13 residues. CDR3 sequence: CASSQGGGYEQYF. In DNA, the CDR3 is TGTGCCAGCAGCCAAGGGGGGGGCTACGAGCAGTACTTC.

This chain joins TRBV5-8 and TRBJ1-4; tentatively, D is TRBD1 (6 bases). Looked up from germline, CDR1 is SGHTS and CDR2 is YDEGEE. This CDR3 region has 14 residues. Between the trimmed V and J ends, which lost 3 bases and 7 bases, there was a span of 13 bases. The CDR3, as DNA: TGTGCCAGCAGCTCGGGACACCTAGGTGAAAAACTGTTTTTT. Protein sequence: CASSSGHLGEKLFF. The variable domain in full, completed from reference TRBV5-8 and TRBJ1-4, reads EAGVTQSPTHLIKTRGQQATLRCSPISGHTSVYWYQQALGLGLQFLLWYDEGEERNRGNFPPRFSGRQFPNYSSELNVNALELEDSALYLCASSSGHLGEKLFFGSGTQLSVL.

The chain carries TRBV4-1 and TRBJ2-3; maybe TRBD2 (5 bases). V was clipped by 1 base and J by 6 bases, with 8 bases between them. Germline CDR1 reads MGHRA; CDR2 reads YSYEKL. CDR3 length: 13 residues. The CDR3 spells CASSQGRRDTQYF. CDR3 nucleotides: TGCGCCAGCAGCCAAGGCAGGAGGGATACGCAGTATTTT.

The V gene is TRBV28, the J gene TRBJ2-7; 11 bases are shared with TRBD2. Germline V CDR1 and CDR2: MDHEN, SYDVKM. The CDR3 is 15 residues long. Trimming at V came to 6 bases and at J to 2 bases, leaving 6 bases not matched to a gene. The CDR3 region has the DNA TGTGCCAGCAGCCGCCTAGCGGGAGGAACCTACGAGCAGTACTTC. As protein: CASSRLAGGTYEQYF.

The V and J genes are TRBV28 and TRBJ2-1; 13 bases line up with TRBD2. CDR3 length: 16 residues. The germline V gene has CDR1 MDHEN and CDR2 SYDVKM. Unmatched junction bases numbered 3, after V lost 6 bases and J lost 1 base. The CDR3 nucleotides read TGTGCCAGCAGAGGGACTAGCGGGAATTCCTACAATGAGCAGTTCTTC. Protein sequence: CASRGTSGNSYNEQFF.

Comment on this clone: This specimen includes other DNA sequences encoding the same CDR3. The genes are TRBV9 and TRBJ2-1, with D unclear. Germline V gene lookup returns CDR1 SGDLS and CDR2 YYNGEE. CDR3 length: 13 amino acids. Deletions cut 3 bases from V and 3 bases from J, with 7 bases between. Here the CDR3 DNA reads TGTGCCAGCAGCGCCTCTAGCTACAATGAGCAGTTCTTC. This codes for CASSASSYNEQFF.

The J gene is TRBJ2-1, the V gene TRBV5-1; 14 bases match TRBD2. This CDR3 region has 18 residues. Losses at the gene ends were 0 bases for V and 7 bases for J; bases not matched to a gene: 9. Germline V lookup: CDR1 SGHRS, CDR2 YFSETQ. Here the CDR3 reads CASSLEVGLAGELNEQFF. The CDR3 region has the DNA TGCGCCAGCAGCTTGGAGGTGGGACTAGCGGGAGAATTGAATGAGCAGTTCTTC.

The chain links TRBV28 to TRBJ1-3; D gene uncertain. The CDR3 spans 13 residues. Trimming removed 5 bases from V and 2 bases from J, with 7 bases in between. Germline V lookup: CDR1 MDHEN, CDR2 SYDVKM. This CDR3 is CASSPVAGNTIYF. The CDR3 bases are TGTGCCAGCAGTCCAGTGGCTGGAAACACCATATATTTT.

V and J are TRBV19 and TRBJ2-3; 12 positions match TRBD2. V shed 6 bases, J shed 6 bases, and the junction held 7 bases outside the gene matches. CDR3 length equals 15 residues. Germline V lookup: CDR1 LNHDA, CDR2 SQIVND (reference sequence). The CDR3 reads CASRGLAGTRDTQYF. The CDR3 bases are TGTGCCAGTAGGGGACTAGCGGGCACGCGGGATACGCAGTATTTT.

This sequence joins TRBV7-9 and TRBJ1-4; TRBD1 aligns across 9 bases. The CDR3 totals 14 residues. V gave up 5 bases and J gave up 10 bases; unmatched junction bases: 8. Germline loops: CDR1 SEHNR, CDR2 FQNEAQ (reference sequence). DNA of the CDR3: TGTGCCAGCAGCCTCCTGACAGGGGGGGGAAAACTGTTTTTT. Translating it yields CASSLLTGGGKLFF.

The chain couples TRBV6-5 to TRBJ1-5; D remains ambiguous. The germline V and J ends were trimmed by 4 bases and 6 bases, with 4 bases remaining between them. The length of the CDR3 is 11 residues. Per the germline V gene, CDR1 is MNHEY and CDR2 is SVGAGI. The CDR3 protein is CASSSSQPQHF. Written as DNA, the CDR3 is TGTGCCAGCAGTTCCAGTCAGCCCCAGCATTTT.

The V call is TRBV3-1 (or the pseudogene TRBV3-2), the J call TRBJ2-7, with a tentative D call TRBD1 (5 bases). V was pared by 5 bases and J by 2 bases, with 10 bases between. The germline V gene has CDR1 LGHDT and CDR2 YNNKEL (reference sequence). The CDR3 is made up of 13 amino acids. The CDR3 DNA is TGTGCCAGCAGCTCTAGGGGCCCCTACGAGCAGTACTTC. Its protein is CASSSRGPYEQYF.

The gene calls are TRBV6-5 and TRBJ2-7; D is possibly TRBD2 (7 bases). There are 15 residues in the CDR3. V gave up 4 bases and J gave up 7 bases, with 20 bases separating them. The germline gives CDR1 MNHEY, CDR2 SVGAGI. Written as DNA, the CDR3 is TGTGCCAGCAGTTCCCTTGGGGGGGGCTTCGATGAGCAGTACTTC. This encodes CASSSLGGGFDEQYF.

This clone was found a few times. This chain connects TRBV18 to TRBJ1-2; D is perhaps TRBD1 (5 bases). The V end was cut by 4 bases, the J end by 3 bases, with 9 bases between. Germline values: CDR1 KGHSH, CDR2 LQKENI. The CDR3 spans 13 residues. The CDR3, as DNA: TGTGCCAGCTCACGATTAGGGGACTATGGCTACACCTTC. Protein: CASSRLGDYGYTF.

V is TRBV9 and J is TRBJ2-7; 9 nucleotides line up with TRBD2. Germline CDR1 and CDR2: SGDLS and YYNGEE. Trimming took 0 bases from V and 2 from J; bases not matched to a gene: 3. This CDR3 is built from 15 residues. The CDR3 nucleotides read TGTGCCAGCAGCGTAGAGGCGGGAGGGCCCTACGAGCAGTACTTC. Its translation: CASSVEAGGPYEQYF.

This clone was detected once. The CDR3 DNA is TGTGCCAGCAGCTCCTGGACTGGAAACAATGAGCAGTTCTTC. The encoded protein is CASSSWTGNNEQFF. This chain connects TRBV7-3 to TRBJ2-1; TRBD2 might be the D (5 bases). Germline V lookup: CDR1 SGHTA, CDR2 FQGTGA. This CDR3 comprises 14 residues. V dropped 4 bases and J dropped 5 bases, with 12 bases sitting between them.

As DNA, the CDR3 is TGTGCCAGCAGCCTCACTAGCGGGAGCGCAGAGACCCAGTACTTC. This codes for CASSLTSGSAETQYF. This chain joins TRBV7-2 and TRBJ2-5; the match to TRBD2 covers 11 bases. V lost 5 bases and J lost 4; bases outside the gene matches: 6. The CDR3 sequence is 15 residues long. In germline, CDR1 is SGHTA, CDR2 FQGNSA.

CDR3 amino acids: CASSEIRSNQPQHF. The CDR3 region has the DNA TGTGCCAGCAGTGAAATCCGGTCCAATCAGCCCCAGCATTTT. This sequence joins TRBV6-1 and TRBJ1-5; D not resolved. CDR1 MNHNS and CDR2 SASEGT come from the germline V gene. CDR3 size: 14 residues. V was pared by 2 bases and J by 3 bases, with 8 bases between.

The CDR3 protein is CASSSGGLDEQYF. CDR3 nucleotide sequence: TGTGCCAGCAGCTCCGGGGGGCTCGACGAGCAGTACTTC. The chain couples TRBV2 to TRBJ2-7; D is perhaps TRBD2 (7 bases). CDR1 SNHLY and CDR2 FYNNEI come from the germline V gene. The CDR3 is 13 amino acids. V lost 6 bases and J 5 bases, leaving 14 bases between the germline ends.

This chain uses TRBV28 with TRBJ1-3; TRBD1 aligns across 10 bases. Germline assignment: CDR1 MDHEN and CDR2 SYDVKM. This CDR3 has 15 residues. V dropped 3 bases and J dropped 4; count of bases not matched to a gene: 3. The chain's CDR3 is CASSFGTGAGNTIYF. Written as DNA, the CDR3 is TGTGCCAGCAGTTTCGGGACAGGGGCAGGAAACACCATATATTTT.

The chain is built from TRBV10-1 and TRBJ2-7, with a weak D call TRBD1 (6 bases). The CDR3 covers 12 residues. Between the trimmed V and J ends, which lost 9 bases and 3 bases, there was a span of 12 bases. Germline values: CDR1 WNHNN, CDR2 SYGVQD (reference sequence). CDR3 sequence: CARQGTDYEQYF. In DNA, the CDR3 is TGCGCCAGGCAGGGGACCGACTACGAGCAGTACTTC.

The V gene is TRBV6-5, the J gene TRBJ2-3; TRBD1 agrees at 7 bases. V lost 6 bases, J lost 0 bases, and 3 bases stayed unmatched. The germline V gene encodes CDR1 MNHEY and CDR2 SVGAGI. The CDR3 length is 14 residues. This CDR3 is CASRIQGSTDTQYF. CDR3 coding DNA: TGTGCCAGCAGGATACAGGGGAGCACAGATACGCAGTATTTT.

V gene TRBV28 combines with J gene TRBJ1-6; possibly TRBD1 for D (5 bases). V was trimmed by 6 bases and J by 8 bases, leaving 14 bases between them. CDR1 MDHEN and CDR2 SYDVKM come from the germline V gene. The CDR3 is 14 residues long. CDR3 sequence (DNA): TGTGCCAGCAGCCCAGGGTCAAGGGATTCACCCCTCCACTTT. This translates into CASSPGSRDSPLHF.

This chain connects TRBV18 to TRBJ2-2, with unresolved D. Germline values: CDR1 KGHSH, CDR2 LQKENI. The V end lost 3 bases, the J end lost 1 base, and 12 bases lay between the germline ends. The CDR3 contains 16 residues. CDR3 residues: CASSPTSLLNTGELFF. The CDR3 DNA follows: TGTGCCAGCTCACCCACATCCCTCCTGAACACCGGGGAGCTGTTTTTT.

The chain links TRBV28 to TRBJ2-1; 10 bases agree with TRBD2. The CDR3 has 16 amino acids. V trimming: 6 bases; J trimming: 9 bases; junction bases outside the gene matches: 14. CDR1 MDHEN and CDR2 SYDVKM come from the germline V gene. This CDR3 is CASRTTGTSEGGEQFF. DNA of the CDR3: TGTGCCAGCAGAACCACCGGGACTAGCGAGGGGGGTGAGCAGTTCTTC.

The CDR3 bases are TGTGCCAGCAGTTTATGGGCAGGGGGGACTAACTATGGCTACACCTTC. It encodes CASSLWAGGTNYGYTF. The V call is TRBV28, the J call TRBJ1-2; 7 bases match TRBD1. There are 16 residues in the CDR3. V was clipped by 0 bases and J by 0 bases; unmatched bases: 4. The germline V gene has CDR1 MDHEN and CDR2 SYDVKM.

This clone was seen a handful of times. The chain is built from TRBV6-2 or TRBV6-3 and TRBJ2-1; TRBD2 agrees at 10 bases. The CDR3 is 16 amino acids. The V gene's germline CDR1 is MNHEY and CDR2 SVGEGT. V lost 7 bases and J lost 3; bases outside the gene matches: 9. CDR3 residues: CASTPPIAGGYNEQFF. CDR3 DNA sequence: TGTGCCAGCACCCCCCCGATAGCGGGAGGCTACAATGAGCAGTTCTTC.

In its sample, this clone was seen once. The rearrangement links TRBV2 to TRBJ2-3; D may be TRBD1 (5 bases). The germline V gene encodes CDR1 SNHLY and CDR2 FYNNEI. V lost 1 base and J 5 bases, leaving 13 bases between the germline ends. The CDR3 runs 15 residues. CDR3 nucleotide sequence: TGTGCCAGCAGTGAAGGAATCCAGGGCGGAGATACGCAGTATTTT. It encodes CASSEGIQGGDTQYF.

This clone was seen only a few times. V and J are TRBV5-1 and TRBJ2-6, with D uncertain. The CDR3 is 17 amino acids. The germline gives CDR1 SGHRS, CDR2 YFSETQ. V dropped 4 bases and J dropped 4 bases, with 18 bases sitting between them. The CDR3 is CASSAANPGSGANVLTF. The DNA of the CDR3 is TGCGCCAGCAGCGCCGCCAACCCAGGTTCCGGGGCCAACGTCCTGACTTTC. The full variable domain, its missing parts supplied by reference TRBV5-1 and TRBJ2-6, is KAGVTQTPRYLIKTRGQQVTLSCSPISGHRSVSWYQQTPGQGLQFLFEYFSETQRNKGNFPGRFSGRQFSNSRSEMNVSTLELGDSALYLCASSAANPGSGANVLTFGAGSRLTVL.